This TCR beta chain was obtained from a study of cytomegalovirus exposure and HLA in healthy donors. Overall study: Assignment to the Caucasian-associated ancestry cluster applied to over 70% of the approximately 400 genotyped donors. General study findings and limits: Some V segments (TRBV6-2 and TRBV6-3 among them) were excluded as indistinguishable. In a later analysis, at a false discovery rate of 0.05, 17,000 or so TCR beta sequences were associated with HLA alleles.

Details on this clone: Antigen unknown.

V was clipped by 3 bases and J by 4 bases, with 10 bases between them. This CDR3 spans 14 amino acids. Germline V gives CDR1 MDHEN, CDR2 SYDVKM. PCR employed 60 Vbeta and 13 Jbeta primers. The protocol was immunoSEQ multiplex PCR, while the TCRdb copy is restricted to in-frame clones and leaves out a portion. Its listing shows some 48,000 clones. Sequenced: PBMCs. This chain connects TRBV28 to TRBJ1-5, with D unresolved. The TCR sequence derives from a male donor in good health and CMV-seropositive. In DNA form, the CDR3 reads TGTGCCAGCAGTTTCGCGACTATAAATCAGCCCCAGCATTTT. Residues: CASSFATINQPQHF.